Below are 12 T cell receptor beta chains sequenced from a single sample in a study of blood T cells in healthy people across ages. A second PCR of roughly 7 to 11 cycles used a sample-barcoded 5' primer and a J-beta primer mix. TCRdb passed the 5' RACE reads through MiXCR, listing each CDR3 protein once. There are around 870,000 distinct CDR3 sequences in the sample; 29% occur only once, and roughly 17% lies in the top ten. The sample was blood. These receptor sequences come from a woman of 80 years or more in good health.

This clonotype has at least ten counts. The rearrangement links TRBV5-5 to TRBJ1-6, with no clear D. The CDR3 contains 17 residues. V was clipped by 4 bases and J by 0 bases, with 14 bases between them. CDR1 is SGHKS, CDR2 YYEKEE, per germline (reference sequence). The DNA of the CDR3 is TGTGCCAGCAGCCTGAGGGAGTTCAGCTCCTATAATTCACCCCTCCACTTT. Its protein product is CASSLREFSSYNSPLHF.

As DNA, the CDR3 is TGCAGTGCTAGAGGAGGGACAGGGTGGAATACGCAGTATTTT. This sequence encodes CSARGGTGWNTQYF. V usage is TRBV20-1 and J usage is TRBJ2-3; 9 bases agree with TRBD1. This CDR3 spans 14 amino acids. The junction had 6 bases not matched to a gene; V was cut back by 1 base and J by 7 bases. Germline V lookup: CDR1 DFQATT, CDR2 SNEGSKA (reference sequence).

As concerns this clonotype: This may be a read error: a much more frequent sequence differs by one nucleotide. The chain combines TRBV20-1 with TRBJ2-1; 9 nucleotides agree with TRBD2. The CDR3 covers 15 residues. CDR1 DFQATT and CDR2 SNEGSKA come from the germline V gene (reference sequence). The CDR3 spells CSARDLRGGYNERFF. CDR3 coding DNA: TGCAGTGCTAGAGATCTGCGGGGGGGATACAATGAGCGGTTCTTC.

The V call is TRBV20-1, the J call TRBJ2-2; 10 bases match TRBD1. The CDR3 extends over 13 amino acids. Trimming removed 6 bases from V and 6 bases from J; junction bases left unmatched: 4. The germline gives CDR1 DFQATT, CDR2 SNEGSKA (reference sequence). CDR3 DNA sequence: TGCAGTGCCGACAGGGGGCGGGCCGGGGAGCTGTTTTTT. Encoded protein: CSADRGRAGELFF.

Concerning this clonotype itself: A far larger clone lies a single base away; this is likely a read error. The chain employs TRBV7-2 and TRBJ1-2; TRBD1 might be the D (5 bases). The V gene lost 3 bases and the J gene lost 6 bases, with 11 bases spanning the gap. The CDR3 contains 13 residues. CDR1 and CDR2 from the germline V gene are SGHTA and FQGNSA. CDR3 loop: CASSLRRGNGYTF. CDR3 DNA sequence: TGTGCCAGCAGCTTGAGGCGGGGCAATGGCTACACCTTC. Full variable domain (missing parts from reference TRBV7-2 and TRBJ1-2): GAGVSQSPSNKVTEKGKDVELRCDPISGHTALYWYRQSLGQGLEFLIYFQGNSAPDKSGLPSDRFSAERTGGSVSTLTIQRTQQEDSAVYLCASSLRRGNGYTFGSGTRLTVV.

This clonotype was detected ten times or more. This chain joins TRBV6-2 or TRBV6-3 and TRBJ2-7, with D possibly being TRBD1 (5 bases). The CDR3 spans 11 residues. CDR1 and CDR2 (germline): MNHEY, SVGEGT. The V gene lost 9 bases and the J gene lost 5 bases, with 11 bases spanning the gap. In DNA form, the CDR3 reads TGTGCCAGGGACACCGCCCACGAGCAGTACTTC. As protein: CARDTAHEQYF.

The chain links TRBV10-1 to TRBJ2-2; 7 positions agree with TRBD1. Germline CDR1 and CDR2: WNHNN and SYGVQD (reference sequence). The CDR3 totals 15 residues. V shed 4 bases, J shed 6 bases, and the junction held 8 bases outside the gene matches. CDR3: CASSGARGSAGELFF. The CDR3 coding sequence is TGCGCCAGCAGTGGCGCCAGGGGGTCCGCCGGGGAGCTGTTTTTT.

V is TRBV12-3 or TRBV12-4 and J is TRBJ1-5; the D is unclear. The CDR3 is 14 amino acids. Trimming removed 3 bases from V and 6 bases from J, with 12 bases in between. The CDR3 spells CASSLLRGSQPQHF. CDR3 in DNA: TGTGCCAGCAGTTTGCTCCGGGGAAGTCAGCCCCAGCATTTT.

At least ten counts were recorded for this clonotype. V usage is TRBV5-5 and J usage is TRBJ2-5; D unclear. The CDR3 sequence is 16 residues long. V was cut by 4 bases and J by 0 bases, with 16 bases left in between. Germline lookup yields CDR1 SGHKS and CDR2 YYEKEE (reference sequence). The CDR3 DNA reads TGTGCCAGCAGCGTTGGTTCTGCCTCGAACCAAGAGACCCAGTACTTC. This sequence encodes CASSVGSASNQETQYF.

Only a few counts were recorded for this clonotype. The rearrangement uses TRBV4-1 and TRBJ2-7; 10 positions agree with TRBD2. V lost 4 bases and J lost 0; bases outside the gene matches: 9. This CDR3 spans 17 amino acids. From germline, CDR1 is MGHRA and CDR2 YSYEKL. CDR3 residues: CASSPQRGTSASYEQYF. CDR3 nucleotide sequence: TGCGCCAGCAGCCCCCAACGGGGGACTAGCGCCTCCTACGAGCAGTACTTC.

This chain uses TRBV7-3 with TRBJ1-6; D not resolved. This CDR3 region has 16 residues. The V gene's germline CDR1 is SGHTA and CDR2 FQGTGA. Deletions cut 2 bases from V and 0 bases from J, with 8 bases between. The CDR3 region is CASSLLPSSYNSPLHF. In DNA form, the CDR3 reads TGTGCCAGCAGCTTATTACCTAGCTCCTATAATTCACCCCTCCACTTT.

This clonotype was seen at least ten times. The chain employs TRBV18 and TRBJ2-7; D is tentatively TRBD1 or TRBD2 (6 bases each). Per the germline V gene, CDR1 is KGHSH and CDR2 is LQKENI. V was trimmed by 2 bases and J by 9 bases, leaving 23 bases between them. This CDR3 is 16 amino acids long. The CDR3 coding sequence is TGTGCCAGCTCACCAGGAACGGGGGCGCCTCACGGCGGGCAGTACTTC. Translation gives CASSPGTGAPHGGQYF.